These T cell receptor beta chains were read from a single sample in a study of response to subunit inactivated influenza vaccine. MiXCR, run by TCRdb on the RT-PCR reads, gives a single entry per CDR3 protein. The table lists about 780,000 distinct CDR3 sequences, 15% to 20% of them singletons. The sequencing used PBMCs from blood, collected 5 to 6 days after vaccination. All receptors come from a man aged 45-65 years who received an inactivated influenza vaccine. The CDR3 runs from the conserved cysteine through the conserved F or W. D genes are given only for firm matches. The listing skips clone size in some rows; elsewhere it reads once, few, many or a size class.

D gene	clone size	J gene	V gene	CDR3 DNA	CDR3 protein
TRBD2	NA	TRBJ2-2	TRBV20-1	TGCAGTGCCATTGGACTAGCGGGAGGAAACACCGGGGAGCTGTTTTTT	CSAIGLAGGNTGELFF
TRBD1	NA	TRBJ2-7	TRBV5-1	TGCGCCAGCAGACCGGGACAGGGTACAGACGAGCAGTACTTC	CASRPGQGTDEQYF
TRBD1	few	TRBJ2-5	TRBV20-1	TGCAGTGCCAGCCGGGACAGGGGTCAAGAGACCCAGTACTTC	CSASRDRGQETQYF
NA	NA	TRBJ1-2	TRBV24-1	TGTGCCACCAGTGCCTTTACTAACTATGGCTACACCTTC	CATSAFTNYGYTF
NA	few	TRBJ1-5	TRBV4-3	TGCGCCAGCAGCCAAGAGGCAGCAAATCAGCCCCAGCATTTT	CASSQEAANQPQHF
NA	NA	TRBJ2-1	TRBV11-3	TGTGCCAGCAGCAACCCCAAGGGGAATGAGCAGTTCTTC	CASSNPKGNEQFF
TRBD2	few	TRBJ2-1	TRBV4-1	TGCGCCAGCAGCCAATACTTAGGACTAGCCCTCCATGAGCAGTTCTTC	CASSQYLGLALHEQFF
NA	few	TRBJ2-3	TRBV15	TGTGCCACCAGCACTAGACTGGGAGTCGGAGATACGCAGTATTTT	CATSTRLGVGDTQYF
TRBD2	NA	TRBJ2-1	TRBV7-3	TGTGCCAGCAGTCCTAGCGGGGCCCCCAATGAGCAGTTCTTC	CASSPSGAPNEQFF
NA	few	TRBJ2-1	TRBV7-6	TGTGCCAGCAGCTTAAACACGGGGTTCGGCAATGAGCAGTTCTTC	CASSLNTGFGNEQFF